This entry concerns a single TCR beta chain. It lacks a known antigen. No qualities accompany the bases; no much larger clone lies one base away. One collaborating source in Seattle enrolled patients while the patients were actively infected and followed the patients over time throughout the course of disease. Whole blood was collected in K2EDTA tubes by collaborating institutions according to the institutions' own protocols. For TCRbeta analysis, collaborators shipped samples as frozen whole blood, isolated PBMCs, or DNA extracted from either of those sample types. TCRbeta CDR3 regions were amplified from genomic DNA by means of the immunoSEQ Assay, a bias-controlled multiplex PCR. In the paper's pipeline: Within the assay, amplification of reference gene primers was used to estimate how many nucleated cells each sample contained. Sequence reads were collapsed and filtered to measure the absolute abundance of every unique TCRbeta CDR3 rearrangement. For each sample, productive Simpson clonality was calculated by taking the square root of Simpson's diversity index across productive rearrangements. Not all clones reach the TCRdb copy of this immuneACCESS table, which keeps in-frame sequences only. Checked studies attribute under half of the gap to unresolved V genes and leave the rest unexplained. The D gene and trimming were derived from the DNA, and the V and J assignments and clone size from that table. This sample gives around 150,000 clones in total; 70% to 90% of them show up just once. Roughly 8% of the sample is in the top ten clones.

The sample comes from a study of blood T cell repertoires in COVID-19 (dated by TCRdb to the early 2020s). As for the study more broadly: The collaborator samples originated in the United States, Italy and Spain and spanned the acute and convalescent phases of COVID-19. A de-identified subject ID, COVID-19 status, age in years and sex were almost always included in the sample metadata. Where available, HLA class I and class II types were taken from metadata supplied by the sample provider and were not determined by assay-based typing. A freely available public database, intended as a resource for researchers studying the immune response to SARS-CoV-2, is where the repertoires were released. Samples were obtained from the ongoing ImmuneRACE study (first 160 participants) and from roughly 1,300 subjects provided by 6 global collaborators. The dataset comprised deeply sampled blood TCRbeta repertoires from subjects exposed to, actively infected with, or recovered from COVID-19. The material from the prospective study consisted of cDNA or gDNA derived from T cells, B-cell-depleted T cells, or PBMCs. Points the paper makes about the study in general: How much clinical and demographic metadata was included differed by source and by participant, and the metadata was provided uncurated.

V is pared back by 4 bases and J by 4 bases, with 11 bases lying between the germline termini. The CDR3, from cysteine to phenylalanine, totals 14 residues. Only CDR3 DNA remains: 42 bases, in frame from the first base. Via the germline V gene (reference sequence), CDR1 is LGHDT and CDR2 YNNKEL. The TCR comes from a woman aged 60-70 years with COVID-19, enrolled during active disease. The specimen sequenced was peripheral blood. The chain is encoded by TRBV3-1 (or the pseudogene TRBV3-2) joined to TRBJ1-3, with no confidently assigned D gene. The bases read TGTGCCAGCAGCCCCCGGGTCCACGGAAACACCATATATTTT. Protein translation: CASSPRVHGNTIYF.